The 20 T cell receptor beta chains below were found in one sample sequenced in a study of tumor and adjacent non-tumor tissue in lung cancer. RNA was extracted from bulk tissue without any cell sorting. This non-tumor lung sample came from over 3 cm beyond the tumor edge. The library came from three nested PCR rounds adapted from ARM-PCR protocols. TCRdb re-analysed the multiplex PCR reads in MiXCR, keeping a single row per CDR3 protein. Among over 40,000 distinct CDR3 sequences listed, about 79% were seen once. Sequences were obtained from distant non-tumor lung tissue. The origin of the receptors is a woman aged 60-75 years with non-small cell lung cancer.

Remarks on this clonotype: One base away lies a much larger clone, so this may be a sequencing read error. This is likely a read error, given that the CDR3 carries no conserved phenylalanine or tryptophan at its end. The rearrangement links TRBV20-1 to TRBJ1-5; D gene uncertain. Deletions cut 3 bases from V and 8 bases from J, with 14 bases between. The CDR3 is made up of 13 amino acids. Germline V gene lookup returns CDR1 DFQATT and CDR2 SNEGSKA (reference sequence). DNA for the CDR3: TGCAGTGCTAGCGGAGGGCTTCAGAAGCCCCAGCATTCT. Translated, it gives CSASGGLQKPQHS.

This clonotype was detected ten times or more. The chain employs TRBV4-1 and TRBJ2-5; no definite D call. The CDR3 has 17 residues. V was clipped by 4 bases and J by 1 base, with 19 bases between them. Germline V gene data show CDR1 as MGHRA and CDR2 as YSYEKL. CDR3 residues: CASSPLPPGITQETQYF. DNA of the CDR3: TGCGCCAGCAGCCCCCTACCCCCTGGGATCACCCAAGAGACCCAGTACTTC.

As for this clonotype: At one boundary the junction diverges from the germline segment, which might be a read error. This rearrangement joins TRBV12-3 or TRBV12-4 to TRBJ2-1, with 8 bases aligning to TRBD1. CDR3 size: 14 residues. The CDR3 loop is CASRSGTGLHEQPF. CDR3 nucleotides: TGTGCCAGCAGGTCCGGGACAGGTTTACATGAGCAGCCCTTC.

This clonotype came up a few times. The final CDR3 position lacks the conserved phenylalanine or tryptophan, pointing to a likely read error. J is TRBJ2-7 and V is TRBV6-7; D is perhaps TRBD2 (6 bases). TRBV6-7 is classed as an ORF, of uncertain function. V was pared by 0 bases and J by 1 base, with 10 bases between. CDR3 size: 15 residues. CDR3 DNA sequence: TGTGCCAGCAGTTACTCGTACGCGGGGTCCTACGAGCAGTACTTA. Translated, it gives CASSYSYAGSYEQYL.

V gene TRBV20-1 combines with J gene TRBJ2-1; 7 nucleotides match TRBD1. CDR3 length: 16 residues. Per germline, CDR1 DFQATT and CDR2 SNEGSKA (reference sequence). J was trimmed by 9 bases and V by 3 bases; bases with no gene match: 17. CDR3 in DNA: TGCAGTGCTAGGGATCAGGAGACAGGGCCCGTTGGTGAGCAGTTCTTC. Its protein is CSARDQETGPVGEQFF.

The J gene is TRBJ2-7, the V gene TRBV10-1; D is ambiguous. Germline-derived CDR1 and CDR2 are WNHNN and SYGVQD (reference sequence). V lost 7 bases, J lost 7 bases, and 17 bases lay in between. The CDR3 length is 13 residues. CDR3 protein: CASNGQRRSEQYF. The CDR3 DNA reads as TGCGCCAGCAATGGGCAGAGACGAAGTGAGCAGTACTTC.

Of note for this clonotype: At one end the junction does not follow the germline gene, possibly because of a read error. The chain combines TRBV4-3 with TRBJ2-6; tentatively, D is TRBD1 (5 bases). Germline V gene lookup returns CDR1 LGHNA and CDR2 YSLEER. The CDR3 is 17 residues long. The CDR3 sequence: CASSREQESSGTNVLTF. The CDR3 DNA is TGCGCCAGCAGCCGAGAACAGGAGAGTTCTGGGACCAACGTCCTGACTTTC.

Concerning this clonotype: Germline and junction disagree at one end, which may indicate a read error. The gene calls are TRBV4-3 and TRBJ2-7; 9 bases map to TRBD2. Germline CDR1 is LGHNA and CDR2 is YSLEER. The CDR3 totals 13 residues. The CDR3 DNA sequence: TGCGTCAGCGGGGGGATAGGGCGGGACGAGCAGTACTTC. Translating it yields CVSGGIGRDEQYF.

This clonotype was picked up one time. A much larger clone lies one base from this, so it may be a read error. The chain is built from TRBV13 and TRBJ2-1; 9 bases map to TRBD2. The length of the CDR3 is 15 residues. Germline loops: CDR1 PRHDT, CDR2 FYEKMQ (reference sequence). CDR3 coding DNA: TGTGTCAGCAGCCCTCGAGGTAGCGGGAGAAATGAGCAGTTCTTC. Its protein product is CVSSPRGSGRNEQFF.

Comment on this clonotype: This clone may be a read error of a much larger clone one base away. As DNA, the CDR3 is TGTGCCACCAGACAGGGTAGGGGGGACACTGAAGCTTTCTTT. It translates to CATRQGRGDTEAFF. The J gene is TRBJ1-1, the V gene TRBV24-1, with a weak D call TRBD1 (6 bases). This CDR3 region has 14 residues. Germline-derived CDR1 and CDR2 are KGHDR and SFDVKD. V was cut by 7 bases and J by 3 bases, with 14 bases left in between.

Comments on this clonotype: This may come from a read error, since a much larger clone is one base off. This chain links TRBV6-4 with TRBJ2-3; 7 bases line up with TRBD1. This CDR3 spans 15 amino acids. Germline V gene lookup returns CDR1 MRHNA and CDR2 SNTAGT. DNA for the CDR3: TGTGCCATCAGTGACTCGACAGGGTCCACAGATACGCAGTATTTT. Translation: CAISDSTGSTDTQYF.

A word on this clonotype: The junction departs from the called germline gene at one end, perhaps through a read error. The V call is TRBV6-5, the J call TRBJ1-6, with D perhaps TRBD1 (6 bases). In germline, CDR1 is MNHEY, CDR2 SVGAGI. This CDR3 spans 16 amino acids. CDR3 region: CARVQTGGSYNSLLHF. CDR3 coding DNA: TGTGCCAGGGTCCAGACGGGGGGCTCCTATAATTCACTCCTCCACTTT.

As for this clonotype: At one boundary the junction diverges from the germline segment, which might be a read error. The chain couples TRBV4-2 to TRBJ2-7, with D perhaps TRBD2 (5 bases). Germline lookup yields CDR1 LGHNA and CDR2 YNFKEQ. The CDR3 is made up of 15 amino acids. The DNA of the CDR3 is TGTGTCAGCAGTAAGGAGGAGGCAGGCCTCTATGAGCAGTACTTC. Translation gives CVSSKEEAGLYEQYF.

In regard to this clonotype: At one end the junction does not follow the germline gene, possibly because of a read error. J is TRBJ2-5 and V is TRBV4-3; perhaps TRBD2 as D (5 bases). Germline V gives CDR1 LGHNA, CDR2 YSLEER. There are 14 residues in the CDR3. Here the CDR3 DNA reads TGCACCAGCAGTCCGGAACTAGTTACGGAGACCCAGTACTTC. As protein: CTSSPELVTETQYF.

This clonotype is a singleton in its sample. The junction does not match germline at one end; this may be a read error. CDR3 nucleotide sequence: TGTGCCAGCAGTAGGACCTGGACAGGAGGCGCGGAGACACAGTACTTC. This sequence encodes CASSRTWTGGAETQYF. The chain carries TRBV6-5 and TRBJ2-5, with 7 bases identical to TRBD1. Germline V CDR1 and CDR2: MNHEY, SVGAGI. This CDR3 is built from 16 residues.

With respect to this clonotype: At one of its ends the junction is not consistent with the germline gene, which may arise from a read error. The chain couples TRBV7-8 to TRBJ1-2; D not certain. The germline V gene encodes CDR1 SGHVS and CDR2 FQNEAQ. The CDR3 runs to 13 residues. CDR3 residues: CASSLWDHYGYPF. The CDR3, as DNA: TGTGCCAGCAGCTTATGGGATCACTATGGCTACCCCTTC.

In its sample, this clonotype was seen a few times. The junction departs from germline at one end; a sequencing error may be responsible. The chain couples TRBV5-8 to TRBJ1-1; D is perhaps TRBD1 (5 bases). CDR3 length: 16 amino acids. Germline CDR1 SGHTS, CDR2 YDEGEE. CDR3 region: CAGSLVLYGGNTEAFF. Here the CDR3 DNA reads TGTGCCGGCAGCTTGGTTCTTTACGGGGGGAACACTGAAGCTTTCTTT.

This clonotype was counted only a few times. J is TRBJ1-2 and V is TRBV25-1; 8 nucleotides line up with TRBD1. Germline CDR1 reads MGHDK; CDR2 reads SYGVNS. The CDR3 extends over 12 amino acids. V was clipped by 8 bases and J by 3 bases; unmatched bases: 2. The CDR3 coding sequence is TGTGCCAGCGGACAGGGAGACTATGGCTACACCTTC. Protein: CASGQGDYGYTF.

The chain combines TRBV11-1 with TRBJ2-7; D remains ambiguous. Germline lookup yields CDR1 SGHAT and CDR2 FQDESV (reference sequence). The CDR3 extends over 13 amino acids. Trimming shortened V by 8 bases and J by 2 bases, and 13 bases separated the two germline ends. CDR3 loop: CASLEDGTYEQYF. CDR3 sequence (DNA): TGTGCCAGCCTAGAGGACGGTACCTACGAGCAGTACTTC.

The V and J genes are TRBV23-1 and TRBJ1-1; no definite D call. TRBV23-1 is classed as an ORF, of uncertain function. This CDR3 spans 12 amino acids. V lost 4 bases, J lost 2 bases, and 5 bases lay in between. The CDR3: CASSLANTEAFF. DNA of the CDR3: TGCGCCAGCAGTCTGGCAAACACTGAAGCTTTCTTT.